This T cell receptor (beta chain) was captured by sequencing in a study of blood T cell repertoires in COVID-19. Repertoires were generated with immunoSEQ multiplex PCR, while TCRdb's copy carries only in-frame clones and drops some. In the table there are fewer than 300,000 clones, roughly 80% of which are singletons. Trimming cost V 4 bases and J 5 bases; bases outside gene matches: 4. CDR1 is MNHEY, CDR2 SMNVEV, per germline (reference sequence). This CDR3 has 14 amino acids. This receptor was taken from a woman in her 70s with active or convalescent COVID-19. The chain carries TRBV27 and TRBJ1-2; 10 bases agree with TRBD1. Sequencing was done on a sample of peripheral blood. In nucleotides, the CDR3 is TGTGCCAGCAGTTACCAGGACAGGGGGTATGGCTACACCTTC. Its translation: CASSYQDRGYGYTF.